The TCR beta chain described here comes from a study of human T cells and chemical hapten exposure. Looking at the study overall: Variation in per-sample TCR yields came mainly from small pooled library volume differences. Study observations and caveats: It was expanded TCRs that formed significantly more large CDR3 similarity clusters than controls did.

TCRdb reprocessed the RACE reads with MiXCR, giving one entry per CDR3 protein. The sample lists around 75,000 distinct CDR3 sequences; 12% were seen once. This sample's time point: patch test 1, 2 weeks after DPC sensitization. Treatment described: therapeutic diphenylcyclopropenone sensitization with weekly scalp DPC. Trimming took 7 bases from V and 7 from J; bases not matched to a gene: 12. The CDR3 contains 14 residues. This clonotype was seen many times. Its antigen remains unknown. The receptor's source is a woman aged 60 to 75 with alopecia areata. Some clones in this sample may be carry-over from other donors' samples. Sequenced material: whole blood, taken in connection with sensitization to the hapten diphenylcyclopropenone (DPC). V gene TRBV12-3 or TRBV12-4 combines with J gene TRBJ2-7, with 8 bases identical to TRBD2. The CDR3 region has the DNA TGTGCCAGCACCCCCCCGGGGGGGGCTAGGGAGCAGTACTTC. Protein sequence: CASTPPGGAREQYF.